These 19 T cell receptor beta chains were sequenced from one sample in a study of blood T cell repertoires in COVID-19 (dated by TCRdb to 2020 to 2022). The library came from the immunoSEQ multiplex PCR assay. TCRdb limited this immuneACCESS table to in-frame rearrangements with V and J called. A share of clones is missing; checked studies link under half to unresolved V genes, and the rest is unexplained. This sample lists about 160,000 clones; over 80% were detected once. Of the sample, around 3.9% is held by the ten largest clones. Specimen: peripheral blood. These receptors were taken from a woman aged 60-70 years who had recovered from COVID-19.

This chain uses TRBV2 with TRBJ2-4; 9 bases line up with TRBD1. The V gene's germline CDR1 is SNHLY and CDR2 FYNNEI. The CDR3 spans 13 residues. Trimming cost V 7 bases and J 8 bases; bases outside gene matches: 6. The CDR3: CASKDRGLHIQYF. The CDR3, as DNA: TGTGCCAGCAAGGACAGGGGCCTCCACATTCAGTACTTC.

This sequence joins TRBV4-3 and TRBJ1-4; the D gene is possibly TRBD1 (5 bases). V was shortened by 3 bases and J by 7 bases, with 12 bases between the two germline ends. Germline V lookup: CDR1 LGHNA, CDR2 YSLEER. CDR3 length: 14 residues. In DNA, the CDR3 is TGCGCCAGCAGCCATGGACCGGGGGGTGAAAAACTGTTTTTT. Its protein is CASSHGPGGEKLFF.

The chain couples TRBV5-1 to TRBJ1-2, with a weak D call TRBD1 (6 bases). The germline V gene encodes CDR1 SGHRS and CDR2 YFSETQ. Deletions cut 4 bases from V and 6 bases from J, with 16 bases between. This CDR3 has 14 residues. CDR3 residues: CASSLDTGSDGYTF. The CDR3 DNA is TGCGCCAGCAGCCTGGACACAGGGTCTGATGGCTACACCTTC.

The chain uses TRBV25-1 and TRBJ1-6; the match to TRBD1 covers 7 bases. V lost 5 bases and J lost 0; bases outside the gene matches: 1. Germline CDR1 MGHDK, CDR2 SYGVNS. The CDR3 runs to 15 residues. Here the CDR3 DNA reads TGTGCCAGCAGTAGACAGGGCTCCTATAATTCACCCCTCCACTTT. This gives the protein CASSRQGSYNSPLHF.

This sequence joins TRBV4-2 and TRBJ1-3; possible D gene TRBD1, 5 bases. This CDR3 comprises 15 residues. Germline CDR1 reads LGHNA; CDR2 reads YNFKEQ. Trimming stripped 2 bases from V and 0 bases from J, with 8 bases between. The CDR3 region is CASSQQQVSGNTIYF. CDR3 nucleotides: TGTGCCAGCAGCCAACAACAGGTCTCTGGAAACACCATATATTTT.

This clone was counted only a few times. The V call is TRBV6-2 or TRBV6-3, the J call TRBJ1-1; TRBD1 might be the D (5 bases). The germline V and J ends were trimmed by 5 bases and 1 base, with 5 bases remaining between them. The length of the CDR3 is 12 residues. Germline values: CDR1 MNHEY, CDR2 SVGEGT. In DNA form, the CDR3 reads TGTGCCAGCAGTGACAGGAACACTGAAGCTTTCTTT. It is translated as CASSDRNTEAFF.

CDR3 loop: CASSKVSSGGAGNEQFF. CDR3 bases: TGTGCCAGCAGCAAAGTATCTAGCGGGGGGGCCGGAAATGAGCAGTTCTTC. The gene calls are TRBV21-1 and TRBJ2-1; TRBD2 reflects the table's D call only, with no check against the DNA. TRBV21-1 has pseudogene status. This CDR3 is 17 amino acids long.

The J gene is TRBJ2-7, the V gene TRBV29-1; D possibly corresponds to TRBD2 (5 bases). Germline V gene sequence: CDR1 SQVTM, CDR2 ANQGSEA. The V gene lost 7 bases and the J gene lost 5 bases, with 18 bases spanning the gap. This CDR3 has 13 amino acids. The CDR3 spells CSAHSNIGNEQYF. The DNA for the CDR3 is TGCAGCGCCCACTCCAACATCGGGAACGAGCAGTACTTC.

V gene TRBV10-3 combines with J gene TRBJ2-3; 11 nucleotides line up with TRBD2. Germline CDR1 reads ENHRY; CDR2 reads SYGVKD. Germline trimming cut 10 bases from V and 5 bases from J; bases unmatched to any gene: 11. This CDR3 has 15 amino acids. The CDR3 is CANSGGELQGDTQYF. CDR3 sequence (DNA): TGTGCCAATAGCGGGGGGGAGCTTCAGGGAGATACGCAGTATTTT.

The chain combines TRBV5-6 with TRBJ2-3, with D perhaps matching TRBD2 (7 bases). The ends were cut back, 1 base at V and 2 bases at J, with 14 bases in the middle. The CDR3 contains 16 residues. Germline CDR1 and CDR2: SGHDT and YYEEEE. CDR3 residues: CASSLRGGIFTDTQYF. In DNA form, the CDR3 reads TGTGCCAGCAGCTTGAGGGGGGGCATTTTCACAGATACGCAGTATTTT.

This clone was counted a single time. The chain links TRBV19 to TRBJ1-1; unclear D gene. Germline V gene sequence: CDR1 LNHDA, CDR2 SQIVND (reference sequence). The length of the CDR3 is 13 residues. V shed 5 bases and J shed 8 bases, with 15 bases lying between them. CDR3 nucleotides: TGTGCCAGTAGTGCGCGACATTACGCAGAAGCTTTCTTT. As protein: CASSARHYAEAFF.

The V gene is TRBV24-1, the J gene TRBJ1-4; no definite D call. V was pared by 2 bases and J by 3 bases, with 12 bases between. Germline V gene lookup returns CDR1 KGHDR and CDR2 SFDVKD. This CDR3 comprises 16 residues. This CDR3 reads CATSDSQPGSNEKLFF. CDR3 nucleotide sequence: TGTGCCACCAGTGATTCCCAGCCGGGATCTAATGAAAAACTGTTTTTT.

The gene calls are TRBV6-5 and TRBJ1-1; D is unclear. V was pared by 2 bases and J by 0 bases, with 10 bases between. This CDR3 contains 15 residues. In germline, CDR1 is MNHEY, CDR2 SVGAGI. The DNA of the CDR3 is TGTGCCAGCAGTTACCGATCCCGGGTGAACACTGAAGCTTTCTTT. Encoded protein: CASSYRSRVNTEAFF.

The chain recombines TRBV10-3 with TRBJ2-3; TRBD1 agrees at 9 bases. With 3 bases clipped from V and 5 bases from J, the junction kept 6 bases outside the gene matches. The CDR3 has 15 residues. Germline loops: CDR1 ENHRY, CDR2 SYGVKD. The CDR3 bases are TGTGCCATCAGTGACCACAGGGGGCGCGGAGATACGCAGTATTTT. This translates into CAISDHRGRGDTQYF.

The chain recombines TRBV5-1 with TRBJ1-1, with a possible D match to TRBD1 (6 bases). This CDR3 contains 15 residues. Germline V gives CDR1 SGHRS, CDR2 YFSETQ. V lost 4 bases and J lost 4, with 17 bases in between. This CDR3 is CASSLQGPRGTEAFF. CDR3 coding DNA: TGCGCCAGCAGCCTTCAGGGGCCCAGAGGCACTGAAGCTTTCTTT.

The chain has TRBV25-1 and TRBJ2-7, with D perhaps matching TRBD1 (6 bases). The CDR3 runs 14 residues. Germline values: CDR1 MGHDK, CDR2 SYGVNS. Deletions cut 6 bases from V and 5 bases from J, with 17 bases between. CDR3 sequence (DNA): TGTGCCAGCAGCAGCAGGCAGGGGAAAGACGAGCAGTACTTC. This encodes CASSSRQGKDEQYF.

The V and J genes are TRBV11-2 and TRBJ2-1; 7 bases agree with TRBD2. Germline assignment: CDR1 SGHAT and CDR2 FQNNGV. CDR3 length equals 15 residues. V lost 4 bases, J lost 0 bases, and 3 bases stayed unmatched. CDR3 in DNA: TGTGCCAGCAGCTCGAGACTAGCCTCCTACAATGAGCAGTTCTTC. The encoded protein is CASSSRLASYNEQFF.

The V and J genes are TRBV7-9 and TRBJ2-5, with TRBD2 identical over 8 bases. The CDR3 is made up of 14 amino acids. Germline trimming cut 5 bases from V and 3 bases from J; bases unmatched to any gene: 5. Per germline, CDR1 SEHNR and CDR2 FQNEAQ (reference sequence). CDR3 DNA sequence: TGTGCCAGCAGCATAATTAGCGGGGAAGAGACCCAGTACTTC. Translating it yields CASSIISGEETQYF.

The CDR3 here is CASSLSGAISPLHF. DNA of the CDR3: TGTGCCAGCAGCTTATCAGGGGCCATTTCACCCCTCCACTTT. The V gene is TRBV11-2, the J gene TRBJ1-6; possible D gene TRBD1, 6 bases. The CDR3 consists of 14 residues. Germline CDR1 and CDR2: SGHAT and FQNNGV. The V end lost 2 bases, the J end lost 9 bases, and 11 bases lay between the germline ends.